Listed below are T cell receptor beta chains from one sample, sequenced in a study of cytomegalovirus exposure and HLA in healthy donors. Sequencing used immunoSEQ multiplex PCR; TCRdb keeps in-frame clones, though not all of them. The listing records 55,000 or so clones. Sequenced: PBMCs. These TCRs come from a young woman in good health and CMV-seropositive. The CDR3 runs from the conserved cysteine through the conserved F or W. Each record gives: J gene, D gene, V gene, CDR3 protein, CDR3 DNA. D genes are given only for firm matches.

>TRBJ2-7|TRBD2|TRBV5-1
CASSSGGLAGGEQYF
TGCGCCAGCAGCTCCGGTGGGCTAGCGGGTGGGGAGCAGTACTTC
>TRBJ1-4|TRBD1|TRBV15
CATSRAGTGNEKLFF
TGTGCCACCAGCAGAGCCGGGACAGGGAATGAAAAACTGTTTTTT
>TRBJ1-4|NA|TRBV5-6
CASSLWGRLIEKLFF
TGTGCCAGCAGCTTGTGGGGGCGCCTCATTGAAAAACTGTTTTTT
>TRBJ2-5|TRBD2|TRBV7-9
CASSFSLLAGQETQYF
TGTGCCAGCAGCTTTTCACTACTAGCGGGACAAGAGACCCAGTACTTC
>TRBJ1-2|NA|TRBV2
CASSRQGNYGYTF
TGTGCCAGCTCTCGACAAGGAAACTATGGCTACACCTTC
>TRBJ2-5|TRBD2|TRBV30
CAWSARTSGGPAGTQYF
TGTGCCTGGAGTGCCCGGACTAGCGGGGGACCCGCCGGGACCCAGTACTTC
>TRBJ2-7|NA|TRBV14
CASSPSLTYEQYF
TGTGCCAGCAGCCCGAGCTTAACCTACGAGCAGTACTTC
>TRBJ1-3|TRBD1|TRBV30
CAWMSGGGNTIYF
TGTGCCTGGATGTCAGGGGGTGGAAACACCATATATTTT
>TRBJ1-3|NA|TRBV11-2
CASSQLRGPSGNTIYF
TGTGCCAGCAGCCAGCTCAGGGGCCCCTCTGGAAACACCATATATTTT
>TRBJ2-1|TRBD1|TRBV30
CAFSGTGDNEQFF
TGTGCCTTCTCCGGGACAGGTGACAATGAGCAGTTCTTC
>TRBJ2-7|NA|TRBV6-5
CASSYAGGKGGHEQYF
TGTGCCAGCAGTTACGCTGGCGGGAAAGGGGGCCACGAGCAGTACTTC
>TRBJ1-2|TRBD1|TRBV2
CASRDDRGTYYGYTF
TGTGCCAGCAGGGATGACAGGGGGACCTACTATGGCTACACCTTC
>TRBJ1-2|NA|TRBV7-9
CASSSDDGGNYGYTF
TGTGCCAGCAGCTCAGACGACGGAGGGAACTATGGCTACACCTTC
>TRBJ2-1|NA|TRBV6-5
CASMTGAAPDNEQFF
TGTGCCAGCATGACGGGAGCCGCCCCCGACAATGAGCAGTTCTTC
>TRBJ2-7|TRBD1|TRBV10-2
CASSTNPRTGAKDEQYF
TGCGCCAGCAGTACAAACCCACGGACAGGGGCGAAAGACGAGCAGTACTTC
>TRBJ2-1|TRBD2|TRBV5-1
CASSLTSGSLVHEQFF
TGCGCCAGCAGCTTGACTAGCGGGAGTTTGGTCCATGAGCAGTTCTTC
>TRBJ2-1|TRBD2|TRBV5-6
CASSLVREGYNEQFF
TGTGCCAGCAGCTTGGTCCGGGAGGGCTACAATGAGCAGTTCTTC
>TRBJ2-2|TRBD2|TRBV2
CASSEVRGAGELFF
TGTGCCAGCAGTGAGGTGCGGGGGGCCGGGGAGCTGTTTTTT
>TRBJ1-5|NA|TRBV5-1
CASSLDHNQPQHF
TGCGCCAGCAGCTTGGATCACAATCAGCCCCAGCATTTT
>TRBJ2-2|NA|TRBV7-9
CASSLHGGLTGELFF
TGTGCCAGCAGCTTACACGGTGGACTTACCGGGGAGCTGTTTTTT
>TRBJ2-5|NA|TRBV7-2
CASSLNGETQYF
TGTGCCAGCAGCTTAAACGGGGAGACCCAGTACTTC
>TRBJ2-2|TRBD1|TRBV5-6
CASSLGLGQGFDGELFF
TGTGCCAGCAGCTTGGGGCTGGGACAGGGGTTTGACGGGGAGCTGTTTTTT
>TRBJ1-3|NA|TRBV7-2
CASSLRTSSGNTIYF
TGTGCCAGCAGCTTAAGGACAAGCTCTGGAAACACCATATATTTT
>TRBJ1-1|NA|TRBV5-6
CASSWGGNTEAFF
TGTGCCAGCAGCTGGGGGGGGAACACTGAAGCTTTCTTT
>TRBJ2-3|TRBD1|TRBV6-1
CASSERGGANTQYF
TGTGCCAGCAGTGAAAGAGGGGGCGCGAATACGCAGTATTTT
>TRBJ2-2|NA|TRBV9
CASSVTGQNTGELFF
TGTGCCAGCAGCGTAACAGGACAGAACACCGGGGAGCTGTTTTTT
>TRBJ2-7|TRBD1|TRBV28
CASSTPTGTGAVYEQYF
TGTGCCAGCAGTACTCCCACCGGGACAGGGGCGGTCTACGAGCAGTACTTC
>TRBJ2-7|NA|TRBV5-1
CASSSDLGLQYEQYF
TGCGCCAGCAGCTCGGACCTTGGACTTCAGTACGAGCAGTACTTC
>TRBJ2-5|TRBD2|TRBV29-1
CSAGGETQYF
TGCAGCGCGGGAGGGGAGACCCAGTACTTC
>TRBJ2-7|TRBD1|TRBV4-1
CASSQETGAGYEQYF
TGCGCCAGCAGCCAAGAGACAGGGGCCGGGTACGAGCAGTACTTC
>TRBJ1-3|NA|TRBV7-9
CASSSGVGPSSGNTIYF
TGTGCCAGCAGCTCGGGGGTAGGCCCTAGCTCTGGAAACACCATATATTTT
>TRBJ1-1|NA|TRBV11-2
CASSLDDGLTEAFF
TGTGCCAGCAGCTTAGATGATGGGCTGACTGAAGCTTTCTTT
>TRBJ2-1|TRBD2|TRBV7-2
CASSPGLAARWNEQFF
TGTGCCAGCAGCCCAGGACTAGCGGCAAGGTGGAATGAGCAGTTCTTC
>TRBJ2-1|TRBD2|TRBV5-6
CASSVRLAGARNEQFF
TGTGCCAGCAGCGTAAGACTAGCGGGAGCACGCAATGAGCAGTTCTTC
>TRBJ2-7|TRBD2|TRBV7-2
CASSRQASGSYEQYF
TGTGCCAGCAGCCGCCAGGCTAGCGGGAGCTACGAGCAGTACTTC
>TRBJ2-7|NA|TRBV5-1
CASTMDTLLSYEQYF
TGCGCCAGCACCATGGACACGCTCTTGTCATACGAGCAGTACTTC
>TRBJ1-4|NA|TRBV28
CASSLGGVNEKLFF
TGTGCCAGCAGTTTAGGCGGGGTAAATGAAAAACTGTTTTTT
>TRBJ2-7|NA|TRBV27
CASRISSWAYEQYF
TGTGCCAGCAGAATAAGTAGCTGGGCCTACGAGCAGTACTTC
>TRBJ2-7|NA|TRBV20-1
CSARAAYEQYF
TGCAGTGCTAGAGCCGCCTACGAGCAGTACTTC
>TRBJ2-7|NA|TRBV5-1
CASSFGSTYEQYF
TGCGCCAGCAGCTTTGGCTCAACCTACGAGCAGTACTTC
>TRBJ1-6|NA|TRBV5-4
CASSTGNRVDSPLHF
TGTGCCAGCAGCACCGGAAACAGAGTGGATTCACCCCTCCACTTT
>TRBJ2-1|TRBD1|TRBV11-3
CASSLDAGQVGWNEQFF
TGTGCCAGCAGCTTAGATGCTGGACAGGTGGGCTGGAATGAGCAGTTCTTC
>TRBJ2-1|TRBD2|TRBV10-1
CASSLTGLAGDNEQFF
TGCGCCAGCAGCTTGACGGGACTAGCGGGAGATAATGAGCAGTTCTTC
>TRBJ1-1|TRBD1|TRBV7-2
CASSGQGPGTEAFF
TGTGCCAGCAGCGGACAGGGGCCGGGTACTGAAGCTTTCTTT
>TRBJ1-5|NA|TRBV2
CASTDRSRNQPQHF
TGTGCCAGCACCGATAGGAGTCGCAATCAGCCCCAGCATTTT
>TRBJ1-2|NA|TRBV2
CASSENGSLGYTF
TGTGCCAGCAGTGAGAACGGGTCGCTGGGCTACACCTTC
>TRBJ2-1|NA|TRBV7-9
CALTREWNEQFF
TGTGCCCTTACCCGGGAGTGGAATGAGCAGTTCTTC
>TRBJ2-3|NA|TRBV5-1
CASSRGTDTDTQYF
TGCGCCAGCAGCCGCGGGACGGACACAGATACGCAGTATTTT
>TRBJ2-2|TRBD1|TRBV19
CASRTGGRGTGELFF
TGTGCCTCCCGGACAGGGGGTAGAGGCACCGGGGAGCTGTTTTTT
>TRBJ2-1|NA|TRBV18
CASSPYNEQFF
TGTGCCAGCTCACCATATAATGAGCAGTTCTTC
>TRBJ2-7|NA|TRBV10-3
CAISGRVGGAREQYF
TGTGCCATCAGTGGTCGGGTAGGGGGGGCGCGGGAGCAGTACTTC
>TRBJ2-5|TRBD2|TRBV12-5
CASGSGTSGYETQYF
TGTGCTAGTGGTTCCGGGACTAGCGGGTACGAGACCCAGTACTTC